This T cell receptor beta chain emerged from a study of cytomegalovirus exposure and HLA in healthy donors. The PCR ran on 60 Vbeta and 13 Jbeta primers. The method was immunoSEQ multiplex PCR; TCRdb's version includes in-frame clones alone and lacks a portion of them. The sample lists fewer than 200,000 clones, 83% occurring once. Study findings and constraints: Reports described diagnosis of cytomegalovirus status by the classifier as highly specific and sensitive.

Worth noting for this clone: The target antigen is unknown. Sequence at one end of the junction differs from germline and may be a read error.

The CDR3 consists of 14 residues. In germline, CDR1 is SSHAT, CDR2 FNYEAQ (reference sequence). The sample consisted of PBMCs. The source is a man in his forties or fifties in good health and CMV-seronegative. The gene calls are TRBV7-7 and TRBJ2-5; 9 bases line up with TRBD1. The CDR3: CASSLTGQGETQYF. The CDR3 DNA is TGTGCTAGCAGCTTAACGGGACAGGGTGAGACCCAGTACTTC. Based on the CDR3 plus reference TRBV7-7 and TRBJ2-5, the full variable domain is GAGVSQSPRYKVTKRGQDVTLRCDPISSHATLYWYQQALGQGPEFLTYFNYEAQPDKSGLPSDRFSAERPEGSISTLTIQRTEQRDSAMYRCASSLTGQGETQYFGPGTRLLVL.